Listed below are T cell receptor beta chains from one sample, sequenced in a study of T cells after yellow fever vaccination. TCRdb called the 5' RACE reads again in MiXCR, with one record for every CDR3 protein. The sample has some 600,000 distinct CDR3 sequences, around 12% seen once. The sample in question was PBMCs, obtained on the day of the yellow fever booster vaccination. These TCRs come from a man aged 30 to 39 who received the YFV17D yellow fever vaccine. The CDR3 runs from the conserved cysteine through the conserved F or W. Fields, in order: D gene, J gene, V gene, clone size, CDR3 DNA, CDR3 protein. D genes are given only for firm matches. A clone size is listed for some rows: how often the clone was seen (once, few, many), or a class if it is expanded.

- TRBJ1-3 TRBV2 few TGTGCCAGCAGTGACGAGGGGTCGCGAAACACCATATATTTT CASSDEGSRNTIYF
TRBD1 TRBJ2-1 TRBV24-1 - TGTGCCACCAGTGATAGGACAGGGGGCGCCTACAATGAGCAGTTCTTC CATSDRTGGAYNEQFF
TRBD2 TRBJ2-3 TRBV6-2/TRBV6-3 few TGTGCCAGCAGGGCAAGCGGGAGTTTCACAGATACGCAGTATTTT CASRASGSFTDTQYF
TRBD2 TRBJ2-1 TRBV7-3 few TGTGCCAGCAGCTTAGGACTAGCGGGAGGTGGCAATGAGCAGTTCTTC CASSLGLAGGGNEQFF
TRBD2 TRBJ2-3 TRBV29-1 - TGCAGCGCCCCGGCTAGCGGGACAGATACGCAGTATTTT CSAPASGTDTQYF
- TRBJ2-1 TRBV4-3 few TGCGCCAGCAGCCAAGATCAGGGGACCAATGAGCAGTTCTTC CASSQDQGTNEQFF
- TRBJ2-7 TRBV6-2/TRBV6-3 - TGTGCCAGCACCAATGCCGGGACCAACTGGGAGCAGTACTTC CASTNAGTNWEQYF
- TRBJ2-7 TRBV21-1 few TGTGCCAGCAGCCTCCATACGGGCCACGAGCAGTACTTC CASSLHTGHEQYF
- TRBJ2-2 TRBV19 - TGTGCCAGTGCCCGGGGCGCCGGGGAGCTGTTTTTT CASARGAGELFF
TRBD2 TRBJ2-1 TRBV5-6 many TGTGCCAGCAGCCCGGCCCAGCGGGAGGCAGATGAGCAGTTCTTC CASSPAQREADEQFF
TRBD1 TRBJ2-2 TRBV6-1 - TGTGCCAGCAGCGAACAGGGGGCAGGGACCGGGGAGCTGTGTTTT CASSEQGAGTGELCF
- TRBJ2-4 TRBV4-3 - TGCGCCAGCAGCCAAGACGGGGTGGGCAAAAACATTCAGTACTTC CASSQDGVGKNIQYF
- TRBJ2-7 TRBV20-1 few TGCAGTGCTAGATCCGGTTTGGCCTACGAGCAGTACTTC CSARSGLAYEQYF
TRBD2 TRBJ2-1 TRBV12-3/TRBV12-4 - TGTGCCAGCAGTTTAATACTAGCGATGGATGAGCAGTTCTTC CASSLILAMDEQFF
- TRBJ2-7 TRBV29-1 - TGCAGCGTTGATAACGGTTGGCAGGAGCAGTACTTC CSVDNGWQEQYF
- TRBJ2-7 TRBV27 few TGTGCCAGCAGTTTCTACCCTAGAGGGGGCGAGCAGTACTTC CASSFYPRGGEQYF
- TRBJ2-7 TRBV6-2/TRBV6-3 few TGTGCCAGCGGTCCTAGGCGGGTAGGCTCCTACGAGCAGTACTTC CASGPRRVGSYEQYF
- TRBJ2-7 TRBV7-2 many TGTGCCAGCAGCCACCTTTACGAGCAGTACTTC CASSHLYEQYF
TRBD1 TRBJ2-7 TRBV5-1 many TGCGCCAGCAGCCCACATCGACAGGGGGCCTACGAGCAGTACTTC CASSPHRQGAYEQYF
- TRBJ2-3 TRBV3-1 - TGTGCCAGCAGCCAAGAACACCGCACAGATACGCAGTATTTT CASSQEHRTDTQYF
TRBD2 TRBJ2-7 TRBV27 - TGTGCCAGCAGACCTCCGGGACTAGCGGGCTCCTACGAGCAGTACTTC CASRPPGLAGSYEQYF
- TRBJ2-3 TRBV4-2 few TGTGCCAGCAGCCAAGGGCCCGTTACTAGCACAGATACGCAGTATTTT CASSQGPVTSTDTQYF
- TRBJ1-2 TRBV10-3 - TGTGCCATCAGTGAGTCTGACTATGGCTACACCTTC CAISESDYGYTF
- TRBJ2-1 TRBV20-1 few TGCACCTGGACTCGAGTCGGCAATGAGCAGTTCTTC CTWTRVGNEQFF
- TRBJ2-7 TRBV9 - TGTGCCAGCAGCGTCGGAGGGAGGCAGAGCTCCTACGAGCAGTACTTC CASSVGGRQSSYEQYF
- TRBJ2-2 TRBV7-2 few TGTGCCAGCAGCCCGCTCCTTAACGCCGGGGAGCTGTTTTTT CASSPLLNAGELFF
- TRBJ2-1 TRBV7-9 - TGTGCCAGCAAGGGAAAATCAAGCTCCTACAATGAGCAGTTCTTC CASKGKSSSYNEQFF
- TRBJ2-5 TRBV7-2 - TGTGCCAGCAGCTTCCAGCCTAAAGAGACCCAGTACTTC CASSFQPKETQYF
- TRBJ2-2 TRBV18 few TGTGCCAGCTCACCACCGGGGCAGGGAGACACCGGGGAGCTGTTTTTT CASSPPGQGDTGELFF
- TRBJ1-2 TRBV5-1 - TGCGCCAGCAGCCTGCTGGGGACGGAAGGCTACACCTTC CASSLLGTEGYTF
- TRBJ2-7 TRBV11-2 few TGTGCCAGCAGCTTCCAAATGAACGAGCAGTACTTC CASSFQMNEQYF
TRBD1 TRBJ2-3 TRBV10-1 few TGCGCCAGCGGTCGAGGGACAGGGGGCATGGATACGCAGTATTTT CASGRGTGGMDTQYF
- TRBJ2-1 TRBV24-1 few TGTGCCACCAGTGATTCTAGCAGATTCTCCTACAATGAGCAGTTCTTC CATSDSSRFSYNEQFF
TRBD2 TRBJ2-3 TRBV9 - TGTGCCAGCCGCGTGGGAGGGAGCCCGGCAGATACGCAGTATTTT CASRVGGSPADTQYF
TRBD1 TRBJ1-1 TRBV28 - TGTGCCACAATTAGACGACGGGACAGGGGCCGGGGGGAAGCTTTCTTT CATIRRRDRGRGEAFF
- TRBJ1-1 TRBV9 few TGTGCCAGCAGCGTGGAGGGGCGCGGCACTGAAGCTTTCTTT CASSVEGRGTEAFF
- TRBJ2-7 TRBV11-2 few TGTGCCAGAAGGCTTGGGGTCAGCTACGAGCAGTACTTC CARRLGVSYEQYF
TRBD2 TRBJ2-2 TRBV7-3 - TGTGCCAGCAGCCCCAGCACTAGCGGGAGCACCGGGGAGCTGTTTTTT CASSPSTSGSTGELFF
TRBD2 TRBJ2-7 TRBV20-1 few TGCAGTGCCACACCCACTAGCGGGAGTTACGAGCAGTACTTC CSATPTSGSYEQYF
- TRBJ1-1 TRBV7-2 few TGTGCCAGCAGCTTAAGGACAAGTACTGAAGCTTTCTTT CASSLRTSTEAFF
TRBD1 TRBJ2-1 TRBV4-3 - TGCGCCAGCAGCCAAGGGACAGGGGGGTGGAATGAGCAGTTCTTC CASSQGTGGWNEQFF
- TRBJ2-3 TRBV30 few TGTGCCTGGGAACAGGGAGCAGATACGCAGTATTTT CAWEQGADTQYF
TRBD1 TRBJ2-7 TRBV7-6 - TGTGCCAGCAGCCCCCGGGACAGCTGGGCCTACGTGCAGTACTTC CASSPRDSWAYVQYF
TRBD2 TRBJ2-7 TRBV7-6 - TGTGCCAGCAGCTTAGCGGGAGGGTCCGCCTACGAGCAGTACTTC CASSLAGGSAYEQYF
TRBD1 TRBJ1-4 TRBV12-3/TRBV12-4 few TGTGCCAGCAGTTCCACGGGGACAGAACTGTTTTTT CASSSTGTELFF
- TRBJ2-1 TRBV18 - TGTGCCAGCTCACCGGGAGTCGACAATGAGCAGTTCTTC CASSPGVDNEQFF
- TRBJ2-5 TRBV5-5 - TGTGCCAGCAGCTTGGAGGAGGGGATTTGGGAGACCCAGTACTTC CASSLEEGIWETQYF
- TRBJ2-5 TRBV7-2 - TGTGCCAGCAGCTTCACCAGGGTCGAGACCCAGTACTTC CASSFTRVETQYF
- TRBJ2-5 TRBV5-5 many TGTGCCAGCAGCTTACAGCATACTCAGGAGACCCAGTACTTC CASSLQHTQETQYF
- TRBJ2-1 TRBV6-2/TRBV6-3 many TGTGCCAGCAGTCCAGGGGGAGCGGGATACTTGGTGGAGCAGTTCTTC CASSPGGAGYLVEQFF
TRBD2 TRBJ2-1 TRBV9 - TGTTCCAGCAGCGTGGGCGGGAGGGCCCTCTACAATGAGCAGTTCTTC CSSSVGGRALYNEQFF
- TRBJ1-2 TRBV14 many TGTGCCAGCAGCCAGGGACATGCCAATGGCTACACCTTC CASSQGHANGYTF
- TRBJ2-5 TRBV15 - TGTGCCACCAGGGGGATCAACCAAGAGACCCAGTACTTC CATRGINQETQYF
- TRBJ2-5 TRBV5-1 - TGCGCCAGCAGCGCACAGGCCATCGCGCGGGAGACCCAGTACTTC CASSAQAIARETQYF
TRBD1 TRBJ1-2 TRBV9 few TGTGCCAGCAGCGTCGGACAGGACTACTATGGCTACACCTTC CASSVGQDYYGYTF
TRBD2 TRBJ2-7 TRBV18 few TGTGCCAGCTCACCAGGAACCACTAGCGGCTACGAGCAGTACTTC CASSPGTTSGYEQYF
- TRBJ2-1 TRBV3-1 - TGTGCCAGCAGCCAAGATATAGGCAGGGTATCCTACAATGAGCAGTTCTTC CASSQDIGRVSYNEQFF
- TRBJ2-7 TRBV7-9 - TGTGCCAGCACCTCGGATGCTGTTCGTCTCGAGCAGTACTTC CASTSDAVRLEQYF